This T cell receptor (beta chain) was sequenced for a study of CD8+ T cells in alopecia areata. Study-wide points: Lesional scalp exceeded normal scalp in clonality, especially in alopecia totalis/universalis.

Notes on this clone: Antigen unknown.

The authors extracted RNA and reverse transcribed it into cDNA as the sequencing template. Clones were sequenced by immunoSEQ multiplex PCR, and TCRdb holds only the in-frame ones, with some missing. The sample yields 110,000 or so clones, approximately 60% seen once. CDR3 length: 16 residues. V shed 5 bases and J 5 bases; nucleotides not matched to a gene: 7. Germline loops: CDR1 SGHAT, CDR2 FQNNGV. The sequence was collected from a human donor in good health. The sample was CD8+ T cells sorted from blood. V is TRBV11-2 and J is TRBJ2-5; 14 bases are shared with TRBD2. The CDR3 spells CASSLTSGGAIETQYF. The CDR3 nucleotides are TGTGCCAGCAGCCTGACTAGCGGGGGGGCCATCGAGACCCAGTACTTC.